These 8 T cell receptor beta chains were all obtained from the same sample, sequenced in a study of blood T cells in healthy people across ages. Through a sample-barcoded 5' primer and a J-beta primer mix, a second PCR was run for roughly 7 to 11 cycles. MiXCR was run by TCRdb on the 5' RACE reads, yielding one entry per CDR3 protein. The sample yields 1.5 million to 2 million distinct CDR3 sequences, 28% seen once. The sample was blood. The source of these receptors is a woman between 25 and 40 years old in good health.

Only a few counts were recorded for this clonotype. The chain carries TRBV5-1 and TRBJ2-3; no clear D. Between the trimmed V and J ends, which lost 6 bases and 0 bases, there was a span of 14 bases. The CDR3 is 15 residues long. In germline, CDR1 is SGHRS, CDR2 YFSETQ. This CDR3 reads CASTSGPVSTDTQYF. CDR3 coding DNA: TGCGCCAGCACTTCAGGACCCGTAAGCACAGATACGCAGTATTTT.

This clonotype has just a few counts. This chain connects TRBV3-1 to TRBJ2-7; D is perhaps TRBD1 or TRBD2 (6 bases each). V lost 2 bases, J lost 6 bases, and 17 bases lay in between. The CDR3 is made up of 15 amino acids. In germline, CDR1 is LGHDT, CDR2 YNNKEL (reference sequence). The DNA of the CDR3 is TGTGCCAGCAGCCAATCGCCTCAGAAGGGGGGCGAGCAGTACTTC. Protein product: CASSQSPQKGGEQYF.

This chain connects TRBV2 to TRBJ2-3; D uncertain. Trimming took 7 bases from V and 0 from J, leaving 8 bases between them. The CDR3 runs 13 residues. Germline V gene data show CDR1 as SNHLY and CDR2 as FYNNEI. The DNA of the CDR3 is TGTGCCAGCAAAACTGATAGCACAGATACGCAGTATTTT. Translated: CASKTDSTDTQYF. Based on the CDR3 plus reference TRBV2 and TRBJ2-3, the full variable domain is EPEVTQTPSHQVTQMGQEVILRCVPISNHLYFYWYRQILGQKVEFLVSFYNNEISEKSEIFDDQFSVERPDGSNFTLKIRSTKLEDSAMYFCASKTDSTDTQYFGPGTRLTVL.

This clonotype has a count of ten or more. The gene calls are TRBV7-6 and TRBJ2-6; D gene uncertain. The V gene lost 1 base and the J gene lost 0 bases, with 13 bases spanning the gap. Germline CDR1 reads SGHVS; CDR2 reads FNYEAQ. This CDR3 contains 18 residues. The CDR3: CASSLGRNIDSGANVLTF. As DNA, the CDR3 is TGTGCCAGCAGCTTAGGCCGGAATATAGACTCTGGGGCCAACGTCCTGACTTTC.

This clonotype was observed a few times. This rearrangement joins TRBV5-1 to TRBJ1-1, with D maybe TRBD1 (5 bases). CDR1 is SGHRS and CDR2 is YFSETQ in the germline V gene. V was trimmed by 1 base and J by 0 bases, leaving 13 bases between them. The CDR3 has 16 amino acids. For the CDR3, the DNA is TGCGCCAGCAGCTTGTACAGGCCCGGCATGAACACTGAAGCTTTCTTT. This sequence encodes CASSLYRPGMNTEAFF. Full variable domain (remainder filled in from reference TRBV5-1 and TRBJ1-1): KAGVTQTPRYLIKTRGQQVTLSCSPISGHRSVSWYQQTPGQGLQFLFEYFSETQRNKGNFPGRFSGRQFSNSRSEMNVSTLELGDSALYLCASSLYRPGMNTEAFFGQGTRLTVV.

Points on this clonotype: A read error is possible here, since a much larger clone lies one base away. V gene TRBV12-5 combines with J gene TRBJ2-7, with 8 positions matching TRBD1. Germline V gene data show CDR1 as LGHNT and CDR2 as FRNRAP. The CDR3 consists of 13 residues. The CDR3 spells CVIPGQGANEQYF. CDR3 nucleotide sequence: TGTGTTATCCCCGGACAGGGCGCAAACGAGCAGTACTTC.

The chain employs TRBV20-1 and TRBJ2-1; TRBD2 matches 7 bases. The CDR3 is made up of 14 amino acids. Looked up from germline, CDR1 is DFQATT and CDR2 is SNEGSKA (reference sequence). The V segment lost 5 bases and the J segment 2 bases; nucleotides outside the gene matches: 6. The DNA for the CDR3 is TGCAGTGCTCCCTCTAGCGGCACCTACAATGAGCAGTTCTTC. Translating it yields CSAPSSGTYNEQFF.

The CDR3 DNA is TGTGCCAGCAGTGTCAACTTACCCGGGGAGGGGTGGAACGAGCAGTACTTC. This encodes CASSVNLPGEGWNEQYF. The chain links TRBV25-1 to TRBJ2-7; 7 bases are a match to TRBD2. The CDR3 totals 17 residues. Germline V gene sequence: CDR1 MGHDK, CDR2 SYGVNS. The V and J ends lost 4 bases and 5 bases, in that order; junction bases with no gene match: 17.